One and the same sample provided the 20 T cell receptor beta chains below, sequenced in a study of response to subunit inactivated influenza vaccine. Each CDR3 protein gets one entry after TCRdb re-called the RT-PCR reads with MiXCR. The data contain around 530,000 distinct CDR3 sequences, approximately 17% of them singletons. The sample in question was CD4+ T cells sorted from PBMCs, obtained 23 to 25 months after vaccination. The source is a man aged 45 to 70 who received an inactivated influenza vaccine.

The V call is TRBV5-1, the J call TRBJ1-1, with no clear D. This CDR3 is 16 amino acids long. V lost 0 bases and J 1 base, leaving 13 bases between the germline ends. Per germline, CDR1 SGHRS and CDR2 YFSETQ. In DNA form, the CDR3 reads TGCGCCAGCAGCTTGGAACCCCGGACGTGGAACACTGAAGCTTTCTTT. Amino acid sequence: CASSLEPRTWNTEAFF.

The rearrangement uses TRBV5-1 and TRBJ2-7; 7 bases are shared with TRBD1. This CDR3 is built from 15 residues. With 0 bases clipped from V and 2 bases from J, the junction kept 5 bases outside the gene matches. Per the germline V gene, CDR1 is SGHRS and CDR2 is YFSETQ. The CDR3: CASSLAPGTAYEQYF. Here the CDR3 DNA reads TGCGCCAGCAGCTTGGCCCCCGGGACAGCCTACGAGCAGTACTTC. Variable domain in full (rest from reference TRBV5-1 and TRBJ2-7): KAGVTQTPRYLIKTRGQQVTLSCSPISGHRSVSWYQQTPGQGLQFLFEYFSETQRNKGNFPGRFSGRQFSNSRSEMNVSTLELGDSALYLCASSLAPGTAYEQYFGPGTRLTVT.

This clonotype is labeled as medium-sized. The genes are TRBV20-1 and TRBJ1-1; weak D call: TRBD1 (6 bases). Germline lookup yields CDR1 DFQATT and CDR2 SNEGSKA (reference sequence). The CDR3 length is 12 residues. Trimming cost V 3 bases and J 9 bases, with 14 bases left between them. Written as DNA, the CDR3 is TGCAGTGCTAGGGACCGGACAGACCAAGCTTTCTTT. Amino acid sequence: CSARDRTDQAFF.

This clonotype was seen once. The chain is built from TRBV20-1 and TRBJ2-3; 8 bases are a match to TRBD1. The junction had 7 bases not matched to a gene; V was cut back by 5 bases and J by 3 bases. Germline V gene data show CDR1 as DFQATT and CDR2 as SNEGSKA (reference sequence). This CDR3 has 14 residues. CDR3 loop: CSALTGDSTDTQYF. Written as DNA, the CDR3 is TGCAGTGCTCTGACAGGGGACTCTACAGATACGCAGTATTTT.

This clonotype appeared a few times. Here the CDR3 reads CASSPGGGSGVTGELFF. The CDR3 DNA reads as TGCGCCAGCAGCCCCGGTGGGGGCTCCGGGGTCACCGGGGAGCTGTTTTTT. This chain connects TRBV5-1 to TRBJ2-2, with TRBD1 as a possible D gene (6 bases). Germline lookup yields CDR1 SGHRS and CDR2 YFSETQ. The V end was cut by 4 bases, the J end by 4 bases, with 20 bases between. This CDR3 has 17 residues.

This chain connects TRBV20-1 to TRBJ2-1, with 7 bases aligning to TRBD2. The length of the CDR3 is 14 residues. Germline-derived CDR1 and CDR2 are DFQATT and SNEGSKA (reference sequence). V lost 1 base to trimming and J lost 8 bases; unmatched junction nucleotides: 8. The CDR3 DNA is TGCAGTGCTAGAGGCAGGGAGGGCCCCTATGAGCAGTTCTTC. It is translated as CSARGREGPYEQFF.

The gene calls are TRBV4-2 and TRBJ2-3, with TRBD2 identical over 8 bases. CDR1 is LGHNA, CDR2 YNFKEQ, per germline. The CDR3 runs to 14 residues. V was pared by 3 bases and J by 4 bases, with 3 bases of the junction left unmatched. The CDR3 DNA reads TGTGCCAGCAGCCAGCGGCGGGGGGCAGATACGCAGTATTTT. As protein: CASSQRRGADTQYF.

V and J are TRBV24-1 and TRBJ2-1, with TRBD2 as a possible D gene (5 bases). Germline V gene sequence: CDR1 KGHDR, CDR2 SFDVKD. CDR3 length: 14 amino acids. V was shortened by 3 bases and J by 5 bases, with 10 bases between the two germline ends. CDR3 loop: CATSDNTRHNEQFF. In DNA form, the CDR3 reads TGTGCCACCAGTGATAACACTAGACACAATGAGCAGTTCTTC.

The chain uses TRBV7-2 and TRBJ2-5; D unresolved. Trimming took 0 bases from V and 1 from J, leaving 12 bases between them. The germline V gene has CDR1 SGHTA and CDR2 FQGNSA. This CDR3 comprises 16 residues. The CDR3 DNA follows: TGTGCCAGCAGCTTAGCGCCGAGGAGCTCCCAAGAGACCCAGTACTTC. This sequence encodes CASSLAPRSSQETQYF.

The chain recombines TRBV4-1 with TRBJ2-7, with 9 bases fitting TRBD1. Germline-derived CDR1 and CDR2 are MGHRA and YSYEKL. The V segment lost 4 bases and the J segment 3 bases; nucleotides outside the gene matches: 4. The CDR3 sequence is 14 residues long. In DNA, the CDR3 is TGCGCCAGCAGCCTAACAGGGGGCAACTACGAGCAGTACTTC. As protein: CASSLTGGNYEQYF.

This clonotype was found many times. The J gene is TRBJ1-1, the V gene TRBV28; possibly TRBD1 for D (5 bases). CDR1 and CDR2 from the germline V gene are MDHEN and SYDVKM. The length of the CDR3 is 14 residues. V was clipped by 11 bases and J by 1 base, with 17 bases between them. Here the CDR3 reads CASRGEDKNTEAFF. DNA for the CDR3: TGTGCCTCACGGGGGGAAGACAAGAACACTGAAGCTTTCTTT.

In DNA, the CDR3 is TGTGCCAGCAGCTCCGTTGACCGGGGTCGGGAGACCCAGTACTTC. This gives the protein CASSSVDRGRETQYF. The chain carries TRBV11-2 and TRBJ2-5; D perhaps matches TRBD2 (5 bases). The CDR3 covers 15 residues. Trimming took 4 bases from V and 5 from J, leaving 17 bases between them. CDR1 and CDR2 from the germline V gene are SGHAT and FQNNGV.

The V call is TRBV10-3, the J call TRBJ1-3, with a weak D call TRBD1 (5 bases). The CDR3 is 15 residues long. The V gene lost 4 bases and the J gene lost 0 bases, with 10 bases spanning the gap. Germline CDR1 is ENHRY and CDR2 is SYGVKD. Here the CDR3 DNA reads TGTGCCATCAGTGGGCAGGGCCACTCTGGAAACACCATATATTTT. This translates into CAISGQGHSGNTIYF.

This clonotype was seen a handful of times. The rearrangement uses TRBV27 and TRBJ1-2; D gene uncertain. With 3 bases removed from V and 8 bases from J, the gap between germline ends came to 13 bases. The CDR3 is 13 residues long. Germline V gene lookup returns CDR1 MNHEY and CDR2 SMNVEV (reference sequence). Here the CDR3 reads CASSFNSQRGYTF. For the CDR3, the DNA is TGTGCCAGCAGTTTTAATTCCCAACGGGGCTACACCTTC.

This clonotype was seen ten or more times. This chain connects TRBV18 to TRBJ2-5; perhaps TRBD1 as D (6 bases). The germline V gene has CDR1 KGHSH and CDR2 LQKENI. Deletions cut 6 bases from V and 2 bases from J, with 10 bases between. This CDR3 contains 13 residues. Here the CDR3 DNA reads TGTGCCAGCTCTCGGGACAAGCAAGAGACCCAGTACTTC. Translation: CASSRDKQETQYF. Combining the CDR3 with reference TRBV18 and TRBJ2-5 gives the whole variable domain NAGVMQNPRHLVRRRGQEARLRCSPMKGHSHVYWYRQLPEEGLKFMVYLQKENIIDESGMPKERFSAEFPKEGPSILRIQQVVRGDSAAYFCASSRDKQETQYFGPGTRLLVL.

This chain joins TRBV9 and TRBJ2-3; 7 positions match TRBD1. The CDR3 contains 17 residues. Germline CDR1 and CDR2: SGDLS and YYNGEE. V was pared by 4 bases and J by 0 bases, with 11 bases of the junction left unmatched. For the CDR3, the DNA is TGTGCCAGCAGCTCCGGAAGGGGGCCACGAAGCACAGATACGCAGTATTTT. Translating gives CASSSGRGPRSTDTQYF.

The chain joins TRBV28 to TRBJ2-7; no clear D gene. Germline loops: CDR1 MDHEN, CDR2 SYDVKM. V was clipped by 5 bases and J by 6 bases, with 17 bases between them. The CDR3 is made up of 14 amino acids. In nucleotides, the CDR3 is TGTGCCAGCAGTCCCGGCCTGGTTTTTTCCGAGCAGTACTTC. Its translation: CASSPGLVFSEQYF.

CDR3: CASSFWTSGKDEQYF. The CDR3 nucleotides are TGTGCCAGCAGCTTCTGGACTAGCGGGAAGGACGAGCAGTACTTC. The genes are TRBV7-9 and TRBJ2-7; 12 bases are shared with TRBD2. This CDR3 is built from 15 residues. V shed 3 bases and J 5 bases; nucleotides not matched to a gene: 5. Germline CDR1 and CDR2: SEHNR and FQNEAQ (reference sequence).

This clonotype appeared many times. The CDR3 loop is CASSTEPRTGELFF. CDR3 nucleotide sequence: TGTGCCAGTAGTACGGAGCCGAGAACCGGGGAGCTGTTTTTT. The V call is TRBV19, the J call TRBJ2-2; D ambiguous. The V gene lost 4 bases and the J gene lost 5 bases, with 11 bases spanning the gap. Germline CDR1 and CDR2: LNHDA and SQIVND (reference sequence). The length of the CDR3 is 14 residues.

The chain is built from TRBV18 and TRBJ2-1, with D possibly being TRBD1 (6 bases). The CDR3 contains 16 residues. Between the trimmed V and J ends, which lost 4 bases and 3 bases, there was a span of 16 bases. Per the germline V gene, CDR1 is KGHSH and CDR2 is LQKENI. CDR3 sequence (DNA): TGTGCCAGCTCACACTGGACAGACTCCAGCTACAATGAGCAGTTCTTC. It is translated as CASSHWTDSSYNEQFF.